A selection of T cell receptor beta chains follows, all from one sample in a study of blood T cell repertoires in COVID-19. Clones were read by immunoSEQ multiplex PCR, and TCRdb kept only the in-frame ones, dropping some. The sample records tens of thousands of clones, more than 75% being singletons. Material for sequencing was PBMCs or T cells enriched from blood (not recorded which). The receptor source for this set is a woman in her forties who had recovered from COVID-19. The CDR3 runs from the conserved cysteine through the conserved F or W. The D gene is left open where the match is weak. Clone size is not always given. Where it is, it says once, few, many or a class for expanded clones.

d_gene: NA; abundance: once; v_gene: TRBV21-1; j_gene: TRBJ2-3; CDR3nt: TGTGCCAGCAGCAAGAGGGACACTTTCGCGACATATACGCAGTATTTT; CDR3aa: CASSKRDTFATYTQYF
d_gene: NA; abundance: NA; v_gene: TRBV4-1; j_gene: TRBJ1-2; CDR3nt: TGCGCCAGCAGCCAAGGAGGCTGGACACTGTATGGCTACACCTTC; CDR3aa: CASSQGGWTLYGYTF
d_gene: NA; abundance: NA; v_gene: TRBV14; j_gene: TRBJ1-5; CDR3nt: TGTGCCAGCAGCCAAGGGACAGACAATCAGCCCCAGCATTTT; CDR3aa: CASSQGTDNQPQHF
d_gene: TRBD2; abundance: NA; v_gene: TRBV7-2; j_gene: TRBJ2-2; CDR3nt: TGTGCCAGCACCGAGACTAGCGGGGGGGCTGTCACCGGGGAGCTGTTTTTT; CDR3aa: CASTETSGGAVTGELFF
d_gene: NA; abundance: once; v_gene: TRBV19; j_gene: TRBJ1-2; CDR3nt: TGTGCCAGTAGTATTTCCTCAGGGACTAACTATGGCTACACCTTC; CDR3aa: CASSISSGTNYGYTF
d_gene: TRBD2; abundance: NA; v_gene: TRBV10-1; j_gene: TRBJ2-1; CDR3nt: TGCGCCAGCAGTGTAAGCGGGGGGGTCTACAATGAGCAGTTCTTC; CDR3aa: CASSVSGGVYNEQFF
d_gene: NA; abundance: NA; v_gene: TRBV4-2; j_gene: TRBJ2-3; CDR3nt: TGTGCCAGCAAAGGGGTTGATACGCAGTATTTT; CDR3aa: CASKGVDTQYF
d_gene: TRBD1; abundance: NA; v_gene: TRBV29-1; j_gene: TRBJ1-1; CDR3nt: TGCAGCGTTTCCCCCGGGACAGGCAACACTGAAGCTTTCTTT; CDR3aa: CSVSPGTGNTEAFF
d_gene: TRBD2; abundance: NA; v_gene: TRBV4-1; j_gene: TRBJ2-1; CDR3nt: TGCGCCAGCAGCCAAGAAAGACTAGCGGATGAGCAGTTCTTC; CDR3aa: CASSQERLADEQFF
d_gene: NA; abundance: once; v_gene: TRBV5-1; j_gene: TRBJ2-7; CDR3nt: TGCGCCAGCAGCGTACAGGGTACGGGCTACGAGCAGTACTTC; CDR3aa: CASSVQGTGYEQYF
d_gene: NA; abundance: NA; v_gene: TRBV19; j_gene: TRBJ2-6; CDR3nt: TGTGCCAGTAGTATAAGTGGGGGCGCCCCTTTTTCTGGGGCCAACGTCCTGACTTTC; CDR3aa: CASSISGGAPFSGANVLTF
d_gene: TRBD1; abundance: few; v_gene: TRBV7-8; j_gene: TRBJ1-5; CDR3nt: TGTGCCAGCAGCCGCGAATGGGCAATCCCGGGACAGCCCAATTATTATAGCAATCAGCCCCAGCATTTT; CDR3aa: CASSREWAIPGQPNYYSNQPQHF
d_gene: NA; abundance: NA; v_gene: TRBV12-3/TRBV12-4; j_gene: TRBJ1-1; CDR3nt: TGTGCCAGCACCCAACTTCTGAACACTGAAGCTTTCTTT; CDR3aa: CASTQLLNTEAFF
d_gene: NA; abundance: NA; v_gene: TRBV5-1; j_gene: TRBJ1-1; CDR3nt: TGCGCCAGCAGCTGGGGACACTGGAACACTGAAGCTTTCTTT; CDR3aa: CASSWGHWNTEAFF
d_gene: NA; abundance: NA; v_gene: TRBV19; j_gene: TRBJ1-1; CDR3nt: TGTGCCAGTAGTAAAAGGACAGATTTGAACACTGAAGCTTTCTTT; CDR3aa: CASSKRTDLNTEAFF
d_gene: TRBD1; abundance: NA; v_gene: TRBV11-2; j_gene: TRBJ2-1; CDR3nt: TGTGCCAGCAGTCTGGACAGGGGCAATGAGCAGTTCTTC; CDR3aa: CASSLDRGNEQFF
d_gene: NA; abundance: once; v_gene: TRBV6-1; j_gene: TRBJ1-5; CDR3nt: TGTGCCAGCAGTGAATTACGGAGCAATCAGCCCCAGCATTTT; CDR3aa: CASSELRSNQPQHF
d_gene: NA; abundance: NA; v_gene: TRBV5-1; j_gene: TRBJ1-5; CDR3nt: TGCGCCAGCAGCTTGGGCGGGAATGGGAATCAGCCCCAGCATTTT; CDR3aa: CASSLGGNGNQPQHF
d_gene: NA; abundance: NA; v_gene: TRBV28; j_gene: TRBJ1-5; CDR3nt: TGTGCCAGCCGGAGAGACAGGTTTAGCAATCAGCCCCAGCATTTT; CDR3aa: CASRRDRFSNQPQHF
d_gene: NA; abundance: few; v_gene: TRBV2; j_gene: TRBJ1-2; CDR3nt: TGTGCCAGCAGATCCGGGACATCTGATTATGGCTACACCTTC; CDR3aa: CASRSGTSDYGYTF
d_gene: NA; abundance: once; v_gene: TRBV7-8; j_gene: TRBJ1-1; CDR3nt: TGTGCCAGCGGGGGGACTGCTGGGAACACTGAAGCTTTCTTT; CDR3aa: CASGGTAGNTEAFF
d_gene: TRBD1; abundance: NA; v_gene: TRBV9; j_gene: TRBJ2-7; CDR3nt: TGTGCCAGCAGCGTAGACCAGGGGGACTACGAGCAGTACTTC; CDR3aa: CASSVDQGDYEQYF
d_gene: NA; abundance: NA; v_gene: TRBV24-1; j_gene: TRBJ2-5; CDR3nt: TGTGCCACCAGTGATTTTAGGGCGAACAGGGAGAGCGAGACCCAGTACTTC; CDR3aa: CATSDFRANRESETQYF
d_gene: NA; abundance: NA; v_gene: TRBV11-2; j_gene: TRBJ2-5; CDR3nt: TGTGCCAGCAGCTCCGACCCATACGGGGAGACCCAGTACTTC; CDR3aa: CASSSDPYGETQYF
d_gene: TRBD1; abundance: few; v_gene: TRBV19; j_gene: TRBJ1-5; CDR3nt: TGTGCCAGTAGGGGGAAGACAGGGGTGGACCAGCCCCAGCATTTT; CDR3aa: CASRGKTGVDQPQHF
d_gene: TRBD1; abundance: once; v_gene: TRBV29-1; j_gene: TRBJ1-1; CDR3nt: TGCAGCGTTGATAAGGCAGGGGGGAACACTGAAGCTTTCTTT; CDR3aa: CSVDKAGGNTEAFF
d_gene: NA; abundance: NA; v_gene: TRBV3-1/TRBV3-2; j_gene: TRBJ2-3; CDR3nt: TGTGCCAGCAGCCAAGATAATACTCCTAGCACAGATACGCAGTATTTT; CDR3aa: CASSQDNTPSTDTQYF
d_gene: TRBD1; abundance: NA; v_gene: TRBV2; j_gene: TRBJ1-1; CDR3nt: TGTGCCAGCAGGTCCGGGACAGGGCTTTCTGAAGCTTTCTTT; CDR3aa: CASRSGTGLSEAFF
d_gene: NA; abundance: NA; v_gene: TRBV27; j_gene: TRBJ1-6; CDR3nt: TGTGCCAGCAGTTTATCACTCTCCTATAATTCACCCCTCCACTTT; CDR3aa: CASSLSLSYNSPLHF
d_gene: NA; abundance: NA; v_gene: TRBV1; j_gene: TRBJ2-5; CDR3nt: TGCACCAGCAGCCCCAACCTGACTAGATTTTTTGTATCAGAGACCCAGTACTTC; CDR3aa: CTSSPNLTRFFVSETQYF
d_gene: TRBD2; abundance: NA; v_gene: TRBV7-6; j_gene: TRBJ2-5; CDR3nt: TGTGCCAGCAGCCTCTTAAGCCGAGGGTTCGCTAACAGACTAGCGGAAGAGACCCAGTACTTC; CDR3aa: CASSLLSRGFANRLAEETQYF
d_gene: NA; abundance: NA; v_gene: TRBV4-1; j_gene: TRBJ1-1; CDR3nt: TGCGCCAGCAGCCAAGCGGACACTGAAGCTTTCTTT; CDR3aa: CASSQADTEAFF
d_gene: TRBD2; abundance: once; v_gene: TRBV5-4; j_gene: TRBJ2-5; CDR3nt: TGTGCCAGCAGCTTTTCGCTAGCGGGGGGGCAAGAGACCCAGTACTTC; CDR3aa: CASSFSLAGGQETQYF
d_gene: TRBD1; abundance: NA; v_gene: TRBV5-6; j_gene: TRBJ1-1; CDR3nt: TGTGCCAGCACACTAGACAGGGACACTGAAGCTTTCTTT; CDR3aa: CASTLDRDTEAFF
d_gene: TRBD2; abundance: NA; v_gene: TRBV7-2; j_gene: TRBJ2-2; CDR3nt: TGTGCCAGCAGCCTACGACTAGCGGGGGGAACCGGGGAGCTGTTTTTT; CDR3aa: CASSLRLAGGTGELFF
d_gene: NA; abundance: once; v_gene: TRBV7-9; j_gene: TRBJ2-3; CDR3nt: TGTGCCAGCAGCAGCTTAGTGGTAGATACGCAGTATTTT; CDR3aa: CASSSLVVDTQYF
d_gene: NA; abundance: NA; v_gene: TRBV5-1; j_gene: TRBJ1-6; CDR3nt: TGCGCCAGCAGCTTGGCAGGGGCTCCTAATTCACCCCTCCACTTT; CDR3aa: CASSLAGAPNSPLHF
d_gene: NA; abundance: NA; v_gene: TRBV25-1; j_gene: TRBJ2-7; CDR3nt: TGTGCCAGCCCACTTGACGAGCAGTACTTC; CDR3aa: CASPLDEQYF
d_gene: NA; abundance: NA; v_gene: TRBV27; j_gene: TRBJ2-7; CDR3nt: TGTGCCAGCAGTCGGGGTTATTCCTACGAGCAGTACTTC; CDR3aa: CASSRGYSYEQYF
d_gene: NA; abundance: NA; v_gene: TRBV21-1; j_gene: TRBJ1-1; CDR3nt: TGTGCCAGCGGCATTGAGGGGGCGGGGAACACTGAAGCTTTCTTT; CDR3aa: CASGIEGAGNTEAFF
d_gene: NA; abundance: few; v_gene: TRBV5-1; j_gene: TRBJ1-3; CDR3nt: TGCGCCAGCAGCTTAACATCGGGAAACACCATATATTTT; CDR3aa: CASSLTSGNTIYF
d_gene: TRBD2; abundance: once; v_gene: TRBV27; j_gene: TRBJ2-5; CDR3nt: TGTGCCAGCAGTTTTAGCGGGGGGTTGAAGACCCAGTACTTC; CDR3aa: CASSFSGGLKTQYF
d_gene: TRBD1; abundance: NA; v_gene: TRBV2; j_gene: TRBJ1-1; CDR3nt: TGTGCCAGCAGAGACAGGGGGGTGAGCACTGAAGCTTTCTTT; CDR3aa: CASRDRGVSTEAFF
d_gene: TRBD2; abundance: once; v_gene: TRBV6-4; j_gene: TRBJ2-3; CDR3nt: TGTGCCAGCAGTGCGATGCTAGCGGATACAGATACGCAGTATTTT; CDR3aa: CASSAMLADTDTQYF
d_gene: TRBD1; abundance: NA; v_gene: TRBV6-2/TRBV6-3; j_gene: TRBJ2-1; CDR3nt: TGTGCCAGCAGCTCACGGAGGACAGGAGATTCCAATGAGCAGTTCTTC; CDR3aa: CASSSRRTGDSNEQFF
d_gene: NA; abundance: NA; v_gene: TRBV4-1; j_gene: TRBJ1-1; CDR3nt: TGCGCCAGCAGCCAGCTACAGAGGAACACTGAAGCTTTCTTT; CDR3aa: CASSQLQRNTEAFF
d_gene: TRBD1; abundance: few; v_gene: TRBV2; j_gene: TRBJ1-2; CDR3nt: TGTGCCAGCAGTGCCATTCTCCGGGACAGGGTAGTGTTGTATGGCTACACCTTC; CDR3aa: CASSAILRDRVVLYGYTF
d_gene: TRBD2; abundance: NA; v_gene: TRBV4-2; j_gene: TRBJ2-3; CDR3nt: TGTGCCAGCAGTCCGGAGGGACTAGCGGGGCCAGATACGCAGTATTTT; CDR3aa: CASSPEGLAGPDTQYF